The rows below give T cell receptor beta chains drawn from one sample of a study of T cell responses to AZD1222 COVID-19 vaccine. The method was immunoSEQ multiplex PCR; TCRdb's version includes in-frame clones alone and lacks a portion of them. The sample contains approximately 150,000 clones, about 92% of which appear only once. The material sequenced was peripheral blood, taken 28 days after the second AZD1222 dose. These receptors all stem from an adult who received the AZD1222 COVID-19 vaccine. The CDR3 runs from the conserved cysteine through the conserved F or W. A D gene is named only where the DNA matches it firmly. Expanded clones are given a class, and other clones once, few, many or no size at all.

d_gene: -
abundance: -
v_gene: TRBV28
len: 14
j_gene: TRBJ1-5
CDR3nt: TGTGCCAGCAGTATGGGGGTAGGCAATCAGCCCCAGCATTTT
CDR3aa: CASSMGVGNQPQHF

d_gene: -
abundance: -
v_gene: TRBV5-1
len: 13
j_gene: TRBJ1-5
CDR3nt: TGCGCCAGCAGCTCGGACTGGAACCAGCCCCAGCATTTT
CDR3aa: CASSSDWNQPQHF

d_gene: -
abundance: -
v_gene: TRBV6-6
len: 14
j_gene: TRBJ1-5
CDR3nt: TGTGCCAGCAGTTTGGACGGGAGCAATCAGCCCCAGCATTTT
CDR3aa: CASSLDGSNQPQHF

d_gene: -
abundance: -
v_gene: TRBV4-3
len: 14
j_gene: TRBJ1-2
CDR3nt: TGCGCCAGCAGCCAAGATTGGGTCGGCTATGGCTACACCTTC
CDR3aa: CASSQDWVGYGYTF

d_gene: TRBD2
abundance: -
v_gene: TRBV7-9
len: 16
j_gene: TRBJ2-7
CDR3nt: TGTGCCAGCAGCCCGCAGGCGGGGGTGAGCTCCTACGAGCAGTACTTC
CDR3aa: CASSPQAGVSSYEQYF

d_gene: -
abundance: -
v_gene: TRBV19
len: 14
j_gene: TRBJ1-3
CDR3nt: TGTGCCAGTAGTTCCCAAGCTGCTGGAAACACCATATATTTT
CDR3aa: CASSSQAAGNTIYF

d_gene: -
abundance: -
v_gene: TRBV30
len: 13
j_gene: TRBJ1-6
CDR3nt: TGTGCCTGGAGTAGAGGCGTGGATTCACCCCTCCACTTT
CDR3aa: CAWSRGVDSPLHF

d_gene: TRBD1
abundance: -
v_gene: TRBV4-1
len: 15
j_gene: TRBJ1-1
CDR3nt: TGCGCCAGCAGCCAAGAACACAGGGGGAACACTGAAGCTTTCTTT
CDR3aa: CASSQEHRGNTEAFF

d_gene: TRBD2
abundance: -
v_gene: TRBV2
len: 16
j_gene: TRBJ2-5
CDR3nt: TGTGCCAGCAGCTCCACTCCTAGCGGTCCCCAAGAGACCCAGTACTTC
CDR3aa: CASSSTPSGPQETQYF

d_gene: TRBD2
abundance: once
v_gene: TRBV2
len: 18
j_gene: TRBJ2-1
CDR3nt: TGTGCCAGCAGTGAAGCGCTCCGGTCTAGCGGGAGCCGGAATGAGCAGTTCTTC
CDR3aa: CASSEALRSSGSRNEQFF

d_gene: TRBD1
abundance: once
v_gene: TRBV18
len: 15
j_gene: TRBJ2-2
CDR3nt: TGTGCCAGCTCACAAGGGACAGAGAACACCGGGGAGCTGTTTTTT
CDR3aa: CASSQGTENTGELFF

d_gene: -
abundance: -
v_gene: TRBV7-3
len: 16
j_gene: TRBJ2-1
CDR3nt: TGTGCCAGCAGCTTAATCCCCAGCGGGCCGTACAATGAGCAGTTCTTC
CDR3aa: CASSLIPSGPYNEQFF

d_gene: -
abundance: once
v_gene: TRBV21-1
len: 11
j_gene: TRBJ2-1
CDR3nt: TGTGCCAGCGGCTCTGGCAATGAGCAGTTCTTC
CDR3aa: CASGSGNEQFF

d_gene: -
abundance: -
v_gene: TRBV7-2
len: 16
j_gene: TRBJ1-2
CDR3nt: TGTGCCAGCAGCACTAGTAAGGGGGAAGCTAACTATGGCTACACCTTC
CDR3aa: CASSTSKGEANYGYTF

d_gene: -
abundance: -
v_gene: TRBV9
len: 14
j_gene: TRBJ2-1
CDR3nt: TGTGCCAGCAGCGCGACTCGATCCTACAATGAGCAGTTCTTC
CDR3aa: CASSATRSYNEQFF

d_gene: TRBD1
abundance: -
v_gene: TRBV5-1
len: 16
j_gene: TRBJ1-1
CDR3nt: TGCGCCAGCAGCTTGCCTGAGACAGGGCCGTCGGCTGAAGCTTTCTTT
CDR3aa: CASSLPETGPSAEAFF

d_gene: TRBD1
abundance: -
v_gene: TRBV7-6
len: 15
j_gene: TRBJ1-2
CDR3nt: TGTGCCAGCAGCTTAACCCCAGGGGGGAACTATGGCTACACCTTC
CDR3aa: CASSLTPGGNYGYTF

d_gene: TRBD2
abundance: -
v_gene: TRBV28
len: 16
j_gene: TRBJ2-1
CDR3nt: TGTGCCAGCAGTCAGTACCGGGAGGGAGCCTACAATGAGCAGTTCTTC
CDR3aa: CASSQYREGAYNEQFF

d_gene: TRBD2
abundance: -
v_gene: TRBV4-2
len: 16
j_gene: TRBJ2-5
CDR3nt: TGTGCCAGCAGCCAAAGACTAGCGGGAGGTCAAGAGACCCAGTACTTC
CDR3aa: CASSQRLAGGQETQYF

d_gene: TRBD1
abundance: -
v_gene: TRBV18
len: 16
j_gene: TRBJ1-1
CDR3nt: TGTGCCAGCTCACCACCGCGAGCCCCAGGGACAGCTGAAGCTTTCTTT
CDR3aa: CASSPPRAPGTAEAFF

d_gene: -
abundance: -
v_gene: TRBV10-2
len: 14
j_gene: TRBJ1-2
CDR3nt: TGCGCCAGCAGTGAGTCGGGCCGACAGCCGCTCTACACCTTC
CDR3aa: CASSESGRQPLYTF

d_gene: -
abundance: once
v_gene: TRBV7-2
len: 12
j_gene: TRBJ1-1
CDR3nt: TGTGCCAGCACCCTCGGATCAGGGGAAGCTTTCTTT
CDR3aa: CASTLGSGEAFF

d_gene: TRBD1
abundance: -
v_gene: TRBV28
len: 14
j_gene: TRBJ1-4
CDR3nt: TGTGCCAGCAGACCGGACAGGATGAATGAAAAACTGTTTTTT
CDR3aa: CASRPDRMNEKLFF

d_gene: -
abundance: -
v_gene: TRBV28
len: 17
j_gene: TRBJ1-2
CDR3nt: TGTGCCAGCAGTCCCCCGGGGGGTCCCTCGGCTAACTATGGCTACACCTTC
CDR3aa: CASSPPGGPSANYGYTF

d_gene: -
abundance: once
v_gene: TRBV19
len: 11
j_gene: TRBJ1-2
CDR3nt: TGTGCCAGTTCACGCAACTATGGCTACACCTTC
CDR3aa: CASSRNYGYTF

d_gene: -
abundance: -
v_gene: TRBV4-3
len: 18
j_gene: TRBJ2-2
CDR3nt: TGCGCCAGCAGCCAAGGGCGTCTGCGGTTCGCGAACACCGGGGAGCTGTTTTTT
CDR3aa: CASSQGRLRFANTGELFF

d_gene: TRBD1
abundance: -
v_gene: TRBV7-2
len: 13
j_gene: TRBJ1-2
CDR3nt: TGTGCCAGCAGCTTCCCAGGGGGCTATGGCTACACCTTC
CDR3aa: CASSFPGGYGYTF

d_gene: TRBD2
abundance: -
v_gene: TRBV4-3
len: 16
j_gene: TRBJ2-7
CDR3nt: TGCGCCAGCAGCTTTAGCGGGAGCGGTGAAACCTACGAGCAGTACTTC
CDR3aa: CASSFSGSGETYEQYF

d_gene: -
abundance: -
v_gene: TRBV7-8
len: 16
j_gene: TRBJ2-5
CDR3nt: TGTGCCAGCAGCTTAGCCATGGTAGGGTTGAAGGAGACCCAGTACTTC
CDR3aa: CASSLAMVGLKETQYF

d_gene: -
abundance: once
v_gene: TRBV6-6
len: 15
j_gene: TRBJ2-7
CDR3nt: TGTGCCAGCAGACTTCGGGGCTCAGGGGCCTACGAGCAGTACTTC
CDR3aa: CASRLRGSGAYEQYF

d_gene: -
abundance: -
v_gene: TRBV7-2
len: 15
j_gene: TRBJ2-3
CDR3nt: TGTGCCAGCAGCTTCCGTGGGCTGGGGATAGATACGCAGTATTTT
CDR3aa: CASSFRGLGIDTQYF

d_gene: TRBD1
abundance: -
v_gene: TRBV19
len: 14
j_gene: TRBJ1-1
CDR3nt: TGTGCCAGTAGTATGACAGGGGGCAAAGCTGAAGCTTTCTTT
CDR3aa: CASSMTGGKAEAFF

d_gene: -
abundance: once
v_gene: TRBV30
len: 14
j_gene: TRBJ2-7
CDR3nt: TGTGCCTGGAGATTTAACAGGGTCGCCTACGAGCAGTACTTC
CDR3aa: CAWRFNRVAYEQYF

d_gene: TRBD2
abundance: -
v_gene: TRBV6-2/TRBV6-3
len: 19
j_gene: TRBJ2-3
CDR3nt: TGTGCCAGCAGTTACGACCCGCGGACTAGCGGGCCTAGAGGGGATACGCAGTATTTT
CDR3aa: CASSYDPRTSGPRGDTQYF

d_gene: -
abundance: -
v_gene: TRBV25-1
len: 14
j_gene: TRBJ2-7
CDR3nt: TGTGCCAGCAGTGAGTCGGGCAGCTCCTACGAGCAGTACTTC
CDR3aa: CASSESGSSYEQYF

d_gene: -
abundance: -
v_gene: TRBV2
len: 15
j_gene: TRBJ1-5
CDR3nt: TGTGCCAGCAGTGTAGGGACCCATAGCAATCAGCCCCAGCATTTT
CDR3aa: CASSVGTHSNQPQHF

d_gene: TRBD1
abundance: -
v_gene: TRBV4-3
len: 17
j_gene: TRBJ2-5
CDR3nt: TGCGCCAGCAGCCAAGAGATGGCAGGGGGCAACATAGAGACCCAGTACTTC
CDR3aa: CASSQEMAGGNIETQYF

d_gene: TRBD2
abundance: once
v_gene: TRBV19
len: 16
j_gene: TRBJ2-1
CDR3nt: TGTGCCAGTAGTCTCTACGGACTAGCGGGTGTCAATGAGCAGTTCTTC
CDR3aa: CASSLYGLAGVNEQFF

d_gene: -
abundance: -
v_gene: TRBV21-1
len: 14
j_gene: TRBJ1-5
CDR3nt: TGTGCCAGCAGCAAGGGGCCCGGGAATCAGCCCCAGCATTTT
CDR3aa: CASSKGPGNQPQHF

d_gene: -
abundance: -
v_gene: TRBV7-9
len: 15
j_gene: TRBJ2-1
CDR3nt: TGTGCCAGCAGCTCCCGGTTCCGGTGGAGGGGTGAGCAGTTCTTC
CDR3aa: CASSSRFRWRGEQFF

d_gene: -
abundance: -
v_gene: TRBV7-9
len: 13
j_gene: TRBJ2-5
CDR3nt: TGTGCCAGCAGCTTACGGGACTCGGTCTTCGGTTACTTC
CDR3aa: CASSLRDSVFGYF

d_gene: -
abundance: -
v_gene: TRBV29-1
len: 15
j_gene: TRBJ2-6
CDR3nt: TGCAGCGTATTTGCCCCTCGCTCTGGGGCCAACGTCCTGACTTTC
CDR3aa: CSVFAPRSGANVLTF

d_gene: -
abundance: -
v_gene: TRBV30
len: 13
j_gene: TRBJ1-5
CDR3nt: TGTGCCTGGAGTGACGGGATAGATCAGCCCCAGCATTTT
CDR3aa: CAWSDGIDQPQHF

d_gene: -
abundance: -
v_gene: TRBV6-5
len: 15
j_gene: TRBJ1-3
CDR3nt: TGTGCCAGCAGTTACTCGATAGTCTCTGGAAACACCATATATTTT
CDR3aa: CASSYSIVSGNTIYF

d_gene: TRBD1
abundance: -
v_gene: TRBV28
len: 13
j_gene: TRBJ1-1
CDR3nt: TGTGCCAGCAGGACAGGGGCCAGCTTCAAAGCTTTCTTT
CDR3aa: CASRTGASFKAFF

d_gene: -
abundance: -
v_gene: TRBV5-1
len: 16
j_gene: TRBJ2-6
CDR3nt: TGCGCCAGCAGCCTGGACGTACACTCTGGGGCCAACGTCCTGACTTTC
CDR3aa: CASSLDVHSGANVLTF

d_gene: -
abundance: -
v_gene: TRBV7-6
len: 10
j_gene: TRBJ1-1
CDR3nt: TGTGCCAGCCAAGCTCGGAGAGCTTTCTTT
CDR3aa: CASQARRAFF

d_gene: TRBD2
abundance: -
v_gene: TRBV7-3
len: 17
j_gene: TRBJ2-1
CDR3nt: TGTGCCAGCGGACCGGGACTAGCGGGAGGGACCGACAATGAGCAGTTCTTC
CDR3aa: CASGPGLAGGTDNEQFF

d_gene: TRBD1
abundance: -
v_gene: TRBV13
len: 16
j_gene: TRBJ2-3
CDR3nt: TGTGCCAGCAGCTCCGGGTCAGGGGGCTTTCCAGATACGCAGTATTTT
CDR3aa: CASSSGSGGFPDTQYF

d_gene: -
abundance: -
v_gene: TRBV29-1
len: 14
j_gene: TRBJ1-4
CDR3nt: TGCAGCTGCTTGACAGTTGCAACTAATGAAAAACTGTTTTTT
CDR3aa: CSCLTVATNEKLFF

d_gene: TRBD2
abundance: -
v_gene: TRBV9
len: 18
j_gene: TRBJ2-2
CDR3nt: TGTGCCAGCAGCGTATGGACTAGCGGGGGATGGCGGACCGGGGAGCTGTTTTTT
CDR3aa: CASSVWTSGGWRTGELFF

d_gene: -
abundance: -
v_gene: TRBV4-2
len: 14
j_gene: TRBJ1-2
CDR3nt: TGTGCCAGCAGCCCCGGACAGTCTAACTATGGCTACACCTTC
CDR3aa: CASSPGQSNYGYTF

d_gene: -
abundance: -
v_gene: TRBV28
len: 13
j_gene: TRBJ2-5
CDR3nt: TGTGCCAGCAGTCCGCAGGGCCAAGAGACCCAGTACTTC
CDR3aa: CASSPQGQETQYF

d_gene: -
abundance: -
v_gene: TRBV9
len: 16
j_gene: TRBJ2-1
CDR3nt: TGTGCCAGCAGCGTAGAGGGCCTACGGTGGCTCAATGAGCAGTTCTTC
CDR3aa: CASSVEGLRWLNEQFF